The next 22 T cell receptor beta chains were all read from a single sample in a study of T cells in Graves' hyperthyroidism and ophthalmopathy. Using RNA transcripts as the source, TCR beta CDR3 regions were amplified. A first-round RT-PCR of the TCR CDR3 used the HTBI primer set. TCRdb independently ran MiXCR on the multiplex PCR reads; one entry per CDR3 protein. The data hold around 540,000 distinct CDR3 sequences, with roughly 50% observed a single time. The sample taken for sequencing was peripheral blood or thyroid tissue (not recorded which). These receptors all come from a woman aged 18-35 years with Graves' hyperthyroidism.

The sample holds many counts of this clonotype. V gene TRBV7-2 combines with J gene TRBJ2-5; 8 bases are shared with TRBD2. With V trimmed by 5 bases and J by 2 bases, 7 bases remained unmatched. Per the germline V gene, CDR1 is SGHTA and CDR2 is FQGNSA. The CDR3 extends over 15 amino acids. This CDR3 reads CASSPRTSMQETQYF. The CDR3 nucleotides read TGTGCCAGCAGCCCCAGGACTAGCATGCAAGAGACCCAGTACTTC.

This clonotype was recorded many times. The chain is built from TRBV10-3 and TRBJ1-2; D possibly corresponds to TRBD1 (5 bases). V gave up 6 bases and J gave up 4 bases, with 12 bases separating them. The CDR3 spans 13 residues. Germline lookup yields CDR1 ENHRY and CDR2 SYGVKD. In DNA, the CDR3 is TGTGCCATCAGCGGGGGACGGATCTATGGCTACACCTTC. It translates to CAISGGRIYGYTF.

Worth noting for this clonotype: This may come from a read error, since a much larger clone is one base off. The chain employs TRBV12-1 and TRBJ1-1. TRBV12-1 is an annotated pseudogene. This CDR3 is 13 amino acids long. The CDR3 loop reads CASSFLKHTGAFF. The CDR3 DNA is TGTGCCAGCAGCTTTCTCAAGCACACTGGAGCTTTCTTT.

The chain uses TRBV29-1 and TRBJ1-2; TRBD1 matches 11 bases. This CDR3 is built from 14 residues. CDR1 and CDR2 (germline): SQVTM, ANQGSEA. V shed 7 bases, J shed 2 bases, and the junction held 6 bases outside the gene matches. CDR3: CSADRGRVNYGYTF. The CDR3 nucleotides are TGCAGCGCGGACAGGGGGCGCGTAAACTATGGCTACACCTTC.

V and J are TRBV19 and TRBJ2-7; D may be TRBD1 or TRBD2 (5 bases each). CDR1 LNHDA and CDR2 SQIVND come from the germline V gene (reference sequence). The CDR3 runs to 12 residues. The CDR3 DNA reads TGTGCTACCGGGGCCCAAAACTACGAGCAGTACTTC. Protein sequence: CATGAQNYEQYF.

The chain carries TRBV29-1 and TRBJ2-2, with 9 bases lining up with TRBD1. CDR3 length: 14 amino acids. Germline V CDR1 and CDR2: SQVTM, ANQGSEA. Losses at the gene ends were 6 bases for V and 4 bases for J; bases not matched to a gene: 6. The CDR3 nucleotides read TGCAGCGTACCCGGACAGGGGCTCACCGGGGAGCTGTTTTTT. This sequence encodes CSVPGQGLTGELFF.

This clonotype was detected only a few times. This sequence joins TRBV20-1 and TRBJ1-5; D is uncertain. The CDR3 contains 14 residues. V lost 3 bases, J lost 1 base, and 10 bases lay in between. Germline CDR1 reads DFQATT; CDR2 reads SNEGSKA (reference sequence). DNA of the CDR3: TGCAGTGCTAGGAAGTTACAAAGCAATCAGCCCCAGCATTTT. Its translation: CSARKLQSNQPQHF.

This clonotype was found many times. This chain links TRBV20-1 with TRBJ1-1; 10 bases fit TRBD1. The CDR3 covers 15 residues. Germline V gene data show CDR1 as DFQATT and CDR2 as SNEGSKA (reference sequence). Unmatched junction bases numbered 10, after V lost 5 bases and J lost 4 bases. CDR3 nucleotides: TGCAGTGCTTCGGGAGGACAGGGGGGTGGCACTGAAGCTTTCTTT. Translation gives CSASGGQGGGTEAFF.

Notes on this clonotype: A clone one base away is much larger, so this may be a read error. This chain uses TRBV29-1 with TRBJ1-4; 7 nucleotides line up with TRBD1. The V gene end was trimmed by 5 bases and the J gene end by 12 bases; junction bases not matched to a gene: 12. Germline CDR1 SQVTM, CDR2 ANQGSEA. The CDR3 loop spans 13 amino acids. The CDR3 DNA reads as TGCAGCGTTAGACAGGGCCTCTCGGAGGAACTGTTTTTT. Translated: CSVRQGLSEELFF.

Note on this clonotype: A read error may explain this, as a much larger clone is one base away. The chain joins TRBV24-1 to TRBJ1-1, with 7 bases matching TRBD1. Germline assignment: CDR1 KGHDR and CDR2 SFDVKD. The length of the CDR3 is 17 residues. The CDR3 sequence is CATSDRRQGPRNTGAFF. Here the CDR3 DNA reads TGTGCCACCAGTGACCGAAGACAGGGACCCAGGAACACTGGAGCTTTCTTT.

This clonotype was counted at least ten times. CDR3 region: CASSQLAVARYEQYF. CDR3 DNA: TGTGCCAGCAGCCAACTAGCGGTTGCGCGGTACGAGCAGTACTTC. The chain is built from TRBV7-3 and TRBJ2-7, with 8 bases fitting TRBD2. The V gene's germline CDR1 is SGHTA and CDR2 FQGTGA. The CDR3 extends over 15 amino acids. The J segment lost 4 bases and the V segment lost 5 bases, leaving 10 bases of the junction unmatched. Complete variable domain (other parts from reference TRBV7-3 and TRBJ2-7): GAGVSQTPSNKVTEKGKYVELRCDPISGHTALYWYRQSLGQGPEFLIYFQGTGAADDSGLPNDRFFAVRPEGSVSTLKIQRTERGDSAVYLCASSQLAVARYEQYFGPGTRLTVT.

J is TRBJ2-7 and V is TRBV6-1; the D gene is possibly TRBD2 (6 bases). The CDR3 covers 13 residues. With 8 bases removed from V and 3 bases from J, the gap between germline ends came to 14 bases. CDR1 is MNHNS, CDR2 SASEGT, per germline. The CDR3 reads CASGGRGDYEQYF. For the CDR3, the DNA is TGTGCCAGCGGGGGGAGAGGGGACTACGAGCAGTACTTC.

This clonotype appeared many times. The chain links TRBV24-1 to TRBJ1-1; maybe TRBD1 (5 bases). The CDR3 extends over 14 amino acids. Germline loops: CDR1 KGHDR, CDR2 SFDVKD. Trimming took 3 bases from V and 2 from J, leaving 9 bases between them. CDR3 protein: CATSDRRGNTEAFF. The CDR3 DNA reads as TGTGCCACCAGTGATAGAAGGGGTAACACTGAAGCTTTCTTT.

This clonotype has a count of ten or more. Its ends do not fully match the called genes, so a read error is possible. The DNA for the CDR3 is TGTGCTAGCAGCCCGTCGAGTAGCTCTGAAAAACTGTTTTTT. It encodes CASSPSSSSEKLFF. V is TRBV7-7 and J is TRBJ1-4; D unclear. Germline CDR1 reads SSHAT; CDR2 reads FNYEAQ (reference sequence). CDR3 length equals 14 residues.

This chain uses TRBV7-9 with TRBJ1-6; D remains unclear. Per the germline V gene, CDR1 is SEHNR and CDR2 is FQNEAQ (reference sequence). The length of the CDR3 is 12 residues. V lost 1 base, J lost 16 bases, and 11 bases lay in between. CDR3 bases: TGTGCCAGCAGCTTAGGGCAGTCGTCTCTCCACTTT. Encoded protein: CASSLGQSSLHF.

The chain links TRBV2 to TRBJ2-7; 9 nucleotides line up with TRBD1. Germline assignment: CDR1 SNHLY and CDR2 FYNNEI. The CDR3 is 12 residues long. This chain's CDR3 is CAGTGTSYEQYF. The CDR3 nucleotides read TGTGCAGGGACAGGGACATCCTACGAGCAGTACTTC.

This clonotype was observed many times. The J gene is TRBJ1-5, the V gene TRBV7-9; unclear D gene. CDR1 SEHNR and CDR2 FQNEAQ come from the germline V gene (reference sequence). V was shortened by 1 base and J by 2 bases, with 6 bases between the two germline ends. This CDR3 comprises 14 residues. CDR3 nucleotide sequence: TGTGCCAGCAGCTTAGGGGTTGGCAATCAGCCCCAGCATTTT. This gives the protein CASSLGVGNQPQHF.

This chain joins TRBV2 and TRBJ2-3; D is uncertain. This CDR3 comprises 13 residues. The V and J ends lost 6 bases and 1 base respectively, with 8 bases between them. The V gene's germline CDR1 is SNHLY and CDR2 FYNNEI. This CDR3 reads CASRLRGTDTQYF. For the CDR3, the DNA is TGTGCCAGCAGGTTGCGTGGCACAGATACGCAGTATTTT.

The rearrangement uses TRBV19 and TRBJ2-5, with TRBD1 as a possible D gene (5 bases). Germline CDR1 reads LNHDA; CDR2 reads SQIVND (reference sequence). There are 15 residues in the CDR3. Between the trimmed V and J ends, which lost 6 bases and 9 bases, there was a span of 23 bases. The CDR3 protein is CASRQVPNSNQPQYF. The CDR3 DNA follows: TGTGCCAGTAGACAGGTACCTAATAGCAATCAGCCCCAGTACTTC.

There are a few counts of this clonotype. This chain joins TRBV7-8 and TRBJ2-7, with 8 bases aligning to TRBD2. V dropped 5 bases and J dropped 5; count of bases not matched to a gene: 11. In germline, CDR1 is SGHVS, CDR2 FQNEAQ. This CDR3 region has 15 residues. The DNA for the CDR3 is TGTGCCAGCAGCCAGCTAGGAGCGGGAGTAGACGAGCAGTACTTC. Residues: CASSQLGAGVDEQYF.

This clonotype was seen only a few times. V gene TRBV5-1 combines with J gene TRBJ2-7, with D possibly being TRBD2 (5 bases). V lost 0 bases, J lost 1 base, and 5 bases lay in between. CDR1 and CDR2 from the germline V gene are SGHRS and YFSETQ. CDR3 length equals 13 residues. CDR3 nucleotides: TGCGCCAGCAGCTTGGAGCGGTCCTACGAGCAGTACTTC. It specifies CASSLERSYEQYF. Filled out from reference TRBV5-1 and TRBJ2-7, the complete variable domain reads KAGVTQTPRYLIKTRGQQVTLSCSPISGHRSVSWYQQTPGQGLQFLFEYFSETQRNKGNFPGRFSGRQFSNSRSEMNVSTLELGDSALYLCASSLERSYEQYFGPGTRLTVT.

The V gene is TRBV10-3, the J gene TRBJ2-7; D is uncertain. This CDR3 region has 13 residues. The germline V gene encodes CDR1 ENHRY and CDR2 SYGVKD. The V end lost 8 bases, the J end lost 0 bases, and 11 bases lay between the germline ends. The CDR3 spells CAIFRAASYEQYF. The CDR3 DNA reads as TGTGCCATCTTTCGAGCAGCCTCCTACGAGCAGTACTTC.